This T cell receptor (beta chain) appears in the sequencing data of a study of beta chain features in type 1 diabetes. For the study at large: Age, gender and cell yields were similar between patients and healthy donors. General study results and limits: Patients' naive, central memory and regulatory TCRB repertoires appeared more alike than those of healthy donors.

Note on this clone: What it recognizes is unknown.

Sorting that relied on CD45RO/CCR7/CD25/CD127/CD95/CD27 yielded CD4+ naive, central memory, regulatory and stem cell-like memory cells. Each population that was sorted was more than 98% pure. What was sequenced were expressed TCRB transcripts, since all of the isolated RNA had been reverse transcribed. Clones were read by immunoSEQ multiplex PCR, and TCRdb kept only the in-frame ones, dropping some. The table shows 810,000 or so clones, with roughly a sixth occurring only once. The receptor comes from a woman younger than 30 in good health. The sequencing input was naive CD4+ T cells from blood.

CDR3 nucleotides: TGTGCCAGCAGTTACTCGACCTTTGTAGCCGGGGAGCTGTTTTTT. Its protein product is CASSYSTFVAGELFF. The V call is TRBV6-5, the J call TRBJ2-2, with D unresolved. The V gene's germline CDR1 is MNHEY and CDR2 SVGAGI. Trimming stripped 0 bases from V and 6 bases from J, with 11 bases between. The CDR3 has 15 amino acids.